This T cell receptor (beta chain) emerged from a study of human T cells and chemical hapten exposure. Overall study results and limits: Among TCRs, those above 1 in 1000 frequency were unaffected by DPC sensitization.

TCRdb itself ran the 5' RACE reads through MiXCR, one entry per CDR3 protein. The repertoire consists of about 140,000 distinct CDR3 sequences, with 3.5% to 5% occurring once and the leading ten covering 1.3% to 1.5%. The CDR3 sequence is 15 residues long. V lost 2 bases and J lost 5; bases outside the gene matches: 8. Germline V gene data show CDR1 as SGHTA and CDR2 as FQGNSA. It was from unfractionated whole blood that total RNA was extracted. There are many counts of this clonotype. The antigen is undetermined. The chain recombines TRBV7-2 with TRBJ1-1, with 7 bases aligning to TRBD1. This sequence originates from a female donor in good health. CDR3 sequence reads: CASSLQNRRGTEAFF. The CDR3 coding sequence is TGTGCCAGCAGCTTACAAAACCGCAGGGGGACTGAAGCTTTCTTT.